This TCR beta chain was captured in a study of T-cell reconstitution after alpha-beta-depleted transplantation in children. The library targeted TCRbeta and was prepared with unique molecular identifiers. TCRdb itself ran the PCR reads through MiXCR, one entry per CDR3 protein. This table has some 220,000 distinct CDR3 sequences, approximately 10% appearing once. The CDR3 totals 16 residues. The ends lost 5 bases at V and 4 bases at J; junction bases unmatched: 9. CDR1 and CDR2 from the germline V gene are LNHDA and SQIVND (reference sequence). This specimen was PBMCs from the stem cell graft donor, taken from the stem cell graft. This TCR was sampled from a human donor who donated a stem cell graft to a child with acute lymphoblastic leukemia. The rearrangement uses TRBV19 and TRBJ2-3, with TRBD1 matching over 10 bases. The CDR3 sequence: CASSARDRGSADTQYF. CDR3 nucleotide sequence: TGTGCCAGTAGTGCCCGGGACAGGGGTTCGGCAGATACGCAGTATTTT.